This TCR beta chain emerged from a study of cytomegalovirus exposure and HLA in healthy donors. On the study more broadly: HLA-typed donors were the source of 82 million or so unique TCRs, which an early data release held. General study results and limits: In a later analysis, across HLA loci, associated TCR counts were highest for DRB1, lowest for HLA-C. Later genetic work tied a missense DCLRE1C variant to beta-chain V and J trimming. 164 TCR beta chains were listed as cytomegalovirus-associated.

CDR3 length equals 17 residues. Germline lookup yields CDR1 SNHLY and CDR2 FYNNEI. V was pared by 4 bases and J by 3 bases, with 19 bases between. As concerns this clone: Its cognate antigen is unknown.

In the PCR, 60 Vbeta and 13 Jbeta primers were used. The data were produced by immunoSEQ multiplex PCR, yet TCRdb's version contains in-frame clones alone and is incomplete. The data show 120,000 to 150,000 clones, with over 60% seen just once and around 1.5% held by the top ten. The sequenced material came from PBMCs. The clonotype originates from a female donor in good health and CMV-seronegative. The V call is TRBV2, the J call TRBJ1-3; the D is unclear. CDR3 nucleotides: TGTGCCAGCAGTGCGAGAGGCAGTTTCTTGAGTGGAAACACCATATATTTT. Its protein is CASSARGSFLSGNTIYF.